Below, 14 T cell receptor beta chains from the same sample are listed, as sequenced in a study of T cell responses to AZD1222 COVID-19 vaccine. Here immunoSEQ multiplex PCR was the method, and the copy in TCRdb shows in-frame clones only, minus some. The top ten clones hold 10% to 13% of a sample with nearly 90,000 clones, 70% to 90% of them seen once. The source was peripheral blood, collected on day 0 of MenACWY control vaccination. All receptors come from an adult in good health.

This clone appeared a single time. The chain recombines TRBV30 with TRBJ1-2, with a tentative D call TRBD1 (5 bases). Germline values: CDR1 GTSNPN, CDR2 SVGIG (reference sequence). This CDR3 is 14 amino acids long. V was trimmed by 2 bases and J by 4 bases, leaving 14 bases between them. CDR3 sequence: CAWSLMIGGYGYTF. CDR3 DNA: TGTGCCTGGAGTCTGATGATCGGGGGCTATGGCTACACCTTC.

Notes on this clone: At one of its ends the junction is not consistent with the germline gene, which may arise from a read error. The CDR3 loop reads CASRPTSGGPRTGNF. The CDR3 nucleotides read TGTGCCAGCCGGCCGACTAGCGGGGGCCCTCGGACGGGAAACTTC. The chain combines TRBV28 with TRBJ2-5; 12 nucleotides line up with TRBD2. Germline-derived CDR1 and CDR2 are MDHEN and SYDVKM. This CDR3 contains 15 residues.

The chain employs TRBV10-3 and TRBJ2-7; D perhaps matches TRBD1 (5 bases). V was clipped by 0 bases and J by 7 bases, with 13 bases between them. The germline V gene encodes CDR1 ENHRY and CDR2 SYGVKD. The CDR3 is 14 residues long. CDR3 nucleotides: TGTGCCATCAGTGAGTCTCGGCAGGGCCAAGAGCAGTACTTC. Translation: CAISESRQGQEQYF.

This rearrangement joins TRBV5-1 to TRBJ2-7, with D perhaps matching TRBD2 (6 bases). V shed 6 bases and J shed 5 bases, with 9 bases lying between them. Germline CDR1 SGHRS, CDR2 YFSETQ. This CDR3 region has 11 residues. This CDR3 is CASNSGDEQYF. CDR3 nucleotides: TGCGCCAGCAACTCGGGAGACGAGCAGTACTTC.

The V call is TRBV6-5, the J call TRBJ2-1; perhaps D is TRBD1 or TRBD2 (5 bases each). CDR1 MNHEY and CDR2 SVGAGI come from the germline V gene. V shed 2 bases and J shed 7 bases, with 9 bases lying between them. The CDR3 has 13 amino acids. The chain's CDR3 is CASSYRGANEQFF. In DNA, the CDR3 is TGTGCCAGCAGTTACCGAGGGGCTAATGAGCAGTTCTTC.

CDR3 region: CASSDAGNTGELFF. CDR3 sequence (DNA): TGCGCCAGCAGCGATGCAGGGAACACCGGGGAGCTGTTTTTT. V and J are TRBV5-1 and TRBJ2-2; D unclear. The CDR3 is 14 amino acids. Trimming cost V 4 bases and J 1 base, with 8 bases left between them. Germline V gene lookup returns CDR1 SGHRS and CDR2 YFSETQ.

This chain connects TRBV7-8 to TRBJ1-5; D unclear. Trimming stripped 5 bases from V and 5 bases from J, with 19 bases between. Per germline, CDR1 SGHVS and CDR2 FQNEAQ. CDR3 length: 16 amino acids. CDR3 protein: CASSPRWQAGDQPQHF. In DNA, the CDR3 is TGTGCCAGCAGCCCCCGATGGCAGGCGGGCGATCAGCCCCAGCATTTT.

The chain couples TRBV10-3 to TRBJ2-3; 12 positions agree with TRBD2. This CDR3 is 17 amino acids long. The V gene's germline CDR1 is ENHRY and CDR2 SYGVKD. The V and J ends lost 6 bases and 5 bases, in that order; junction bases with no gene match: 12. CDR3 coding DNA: TGTGCCATCAGCCTAGCGGGGGGGCCCAATGGTTTAGATACGCAGTATTTT. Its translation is CAISLAGGPNGLDTQYF.

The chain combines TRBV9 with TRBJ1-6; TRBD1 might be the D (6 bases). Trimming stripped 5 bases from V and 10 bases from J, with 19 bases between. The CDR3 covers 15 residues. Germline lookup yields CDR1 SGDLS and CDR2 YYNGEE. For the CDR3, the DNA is TGTGCCAGCAGTCTAACAGGGACACAAGGCTCACCCCTCCACTTT. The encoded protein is CASSLTGTQGSPLHF. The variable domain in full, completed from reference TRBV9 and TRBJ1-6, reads DSGVTQTPKHLITATGQRVTLRCSPRSGDLSVYWYQQSLDQGLQFLIQYYNGEERAKGNILERFSAQQFPDLHSELNLSSLELGDSALYFCASSLTGTQGSPLHFGNGTRLTVT.

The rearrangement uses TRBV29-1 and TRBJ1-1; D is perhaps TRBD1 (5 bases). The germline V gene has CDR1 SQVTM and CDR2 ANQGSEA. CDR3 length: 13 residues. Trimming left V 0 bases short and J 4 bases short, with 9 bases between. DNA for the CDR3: TGCAGCGTTGAAGATTGGGACGGCACTGAAGCTTTCTTT. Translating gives CSVEDWDGTEAFF. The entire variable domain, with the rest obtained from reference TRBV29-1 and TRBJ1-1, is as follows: SAVISQKPSRDICQRGTSLTIQCQVDSQVTMMFWYRQQPGQSLTLIATANQGSEATYESGFVIDKFPISRPNLTFSTLTVSNMSPEDSSIYLCSVEDWDGTEAFFGQGTRLTVV.

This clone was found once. In DNA, the CDR3 is TGTGCCATCAGTCGGGGGACAGATAATTCACCCCTCCACTTT. Translating gives CAISRGTDNSPLHF. The rearrangement uses TRBV10-3 and TRBJ1-6; 7 nucleotides align to TRBD1. V shed 5 bases, J shed 5 bases, and the junction held 3 bases outside the gene matches. This CDR3 contains 14 residues. CDR1 and CDR2 from the germline V gene are ENHRY and SYGVKD.

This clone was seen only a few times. The CDR3 nucleotides read TGCAGCGTCCTGCGGGGGATCAGCACTGAAGCTTTCTTT. This codes for CSVLRGISTEAFF. This chain uses TRBV29-1 with TRBJ1-1; a possible D gene is TRBD1 (5 bases). Trimming removed 6 bases from V and 4 bases from J, with 15 bases in between. Germline V gene sequence: CDR1 SQVTM, CDR2 ANQGSEA. This CDR3 region has 13 residues.

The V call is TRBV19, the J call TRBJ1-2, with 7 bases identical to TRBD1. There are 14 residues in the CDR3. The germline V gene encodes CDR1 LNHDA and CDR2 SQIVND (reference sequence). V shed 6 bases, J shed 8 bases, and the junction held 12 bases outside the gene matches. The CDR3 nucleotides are TGTGCCAGTAGACGTACAGGGACAGAGGGAGGCTACACCTTC. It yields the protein CASRRTGTEGGYTF.

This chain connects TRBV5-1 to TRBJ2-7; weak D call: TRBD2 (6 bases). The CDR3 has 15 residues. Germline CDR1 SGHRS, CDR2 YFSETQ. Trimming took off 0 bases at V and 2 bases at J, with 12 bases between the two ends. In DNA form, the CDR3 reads TGCGCCAGCAGCTTGGCCCCGGGGGAACCCTACGAGCAGTACTTC. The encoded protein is CASSLAPGEPYEQYF.